Included here is one TCR beta chain sequence, with context. Its specificity is not known. Via MiXCR, TCRdb re-called the 5' RACE reads, giving one row per CDR3 protein. The table has about 420,000 distinct CDR3 sequences, about 22% seen once. These data are taken from a study of CD8 T cells in ankylosing spondylitis. Germline CDR1 reads SGHRS; CDR2 reads YFSETQ. Trimming took off 7 bases at V and 5 bases at J, with 12 bases between the two ends. CDR3 size: 13 residues. Study results and caveats: Blood from ankylosing spondylitis patients appeared to carry a characteristic eight-variant TCR beta motif.

The chain is built from TRBV5-1 and TRBJ2-2; no clear D gene. The material sequenced was blood, either unsorted or a sorted T cell fraction (not recorded which). The sequence was collected from a male donor with ankylosing spondylitis. The CDR3 region is CASRSITTGELFF. The CDR3 bases are TGCGCCAGCCGTAGTATCACAACCGGGGAGCTGTTTTTT.